One T cell receptor (beta chain) is described in this entry. In the study's own analysis: The assay estimated nucleated cells by amplifying reference gene primers. Produced via immunoSEQ multiplex PCR; TCRdb's table is partial and in-frame only. That table supplies the V and J calls and clone size; D and trimming were determined from the DNA. The repertoire consists of about 150,000 clones, with more than 80% occurring once and the leading ten covering 2.2%. This record belongs to a study of blood T cell repertoires in COVID-19. Study as a whole: Material from acute and convalescent COVID-19 was sourced from the United States, Italy and Spain. T cells, B-cell-depleted T cells, or PBMCs supplied cDNA or gDNA.

The CDR3 loop spans 16 amino acids. CDR1 SGDLS and CDR2 YYNGEE come from the germline V gene. J lost 2 bases, V lost 2 bases, and 9 bases had no gene match. The V and J genes are TRBV9 and TRBJ1-1; TRBD1 matches at 7 bases. The source is a man between 65 and 85 years old with acute or convalescent COVID-19. Material: peripheral blood. CDR3 sequence (DNA): TGTGCCAGCAGCGTCTCGGGACAGATAAAAAACACTGAAGCTTTCTTT. It codes for CASSVSGQIKNTEAFF.